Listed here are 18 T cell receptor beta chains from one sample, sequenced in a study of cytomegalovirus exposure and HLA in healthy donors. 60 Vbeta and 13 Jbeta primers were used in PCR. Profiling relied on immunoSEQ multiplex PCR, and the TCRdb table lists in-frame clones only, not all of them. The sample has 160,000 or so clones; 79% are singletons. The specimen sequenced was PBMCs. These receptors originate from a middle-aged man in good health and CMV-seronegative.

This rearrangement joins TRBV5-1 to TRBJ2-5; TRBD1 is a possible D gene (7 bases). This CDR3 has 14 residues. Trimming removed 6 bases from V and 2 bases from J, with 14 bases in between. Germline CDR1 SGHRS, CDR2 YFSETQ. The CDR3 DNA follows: TGCGCCAGCACCGGAGGGGGCGGACAAGAGACCCAGTACTTC. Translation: CASTGGGGQETQYF.

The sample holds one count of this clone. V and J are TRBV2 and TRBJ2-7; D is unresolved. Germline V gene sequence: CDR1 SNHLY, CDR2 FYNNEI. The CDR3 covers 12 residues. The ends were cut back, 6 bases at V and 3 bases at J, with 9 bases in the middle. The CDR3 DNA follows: TGTGCCAGCAGGGGCCGATACTACGAGCAGTACTTC. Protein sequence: CASRGRYYEQYF.

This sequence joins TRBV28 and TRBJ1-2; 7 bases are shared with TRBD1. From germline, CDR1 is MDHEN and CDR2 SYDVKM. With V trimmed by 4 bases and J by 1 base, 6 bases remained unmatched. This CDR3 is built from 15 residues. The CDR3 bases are TGTGCCAGCAGTTCCGGGACAGATCTTAACTATGGCTACACCTTC. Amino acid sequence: CASSSGTDLNYGYTF.

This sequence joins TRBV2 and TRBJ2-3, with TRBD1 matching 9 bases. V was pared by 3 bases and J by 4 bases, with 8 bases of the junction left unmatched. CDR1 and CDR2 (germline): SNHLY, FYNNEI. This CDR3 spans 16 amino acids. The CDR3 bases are TGTGCCAGCAGTGAGAGGACAGGGGAAGTAGCAGATACGCAGTATTTT. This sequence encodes CASSERTGEVADTQYF. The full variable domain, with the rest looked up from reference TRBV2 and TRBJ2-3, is EPEVTQTPSHQVTQMGQEVILRCVPISNHLYFYWYRQILGQKVEFLVSFYNNEISEKSEIFDDQFSVERPDGSNFTLKIRSTKLEDSAMYFCASSERTGEVADTQYFGPGTRLTVL.

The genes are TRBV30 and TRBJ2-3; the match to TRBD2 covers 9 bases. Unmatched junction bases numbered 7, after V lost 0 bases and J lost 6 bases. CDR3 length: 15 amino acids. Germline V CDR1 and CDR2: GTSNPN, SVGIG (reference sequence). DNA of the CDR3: TGTGCCTGGAGTGTAGGCGCGGGAGGGGGTGATACGCAGTATTTT. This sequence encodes CAWSVGAGGGDTQYF.

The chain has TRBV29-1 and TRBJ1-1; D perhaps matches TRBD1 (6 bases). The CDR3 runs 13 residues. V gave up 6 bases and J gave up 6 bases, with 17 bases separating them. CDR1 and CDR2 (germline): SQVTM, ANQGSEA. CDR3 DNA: TGCAGCGTGAATCAGGGGCGCGTTGCTGAAGCTTTCTTT. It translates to CSVNQGRVAEAFF.

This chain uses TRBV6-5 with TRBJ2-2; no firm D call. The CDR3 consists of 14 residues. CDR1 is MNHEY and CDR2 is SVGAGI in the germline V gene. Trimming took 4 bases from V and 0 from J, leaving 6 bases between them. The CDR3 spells CASSSVSNTGELFF. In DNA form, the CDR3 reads TGTGCCAGCAGTTCCGTATCGAACACCGGGGAGCTGTTTTTT.

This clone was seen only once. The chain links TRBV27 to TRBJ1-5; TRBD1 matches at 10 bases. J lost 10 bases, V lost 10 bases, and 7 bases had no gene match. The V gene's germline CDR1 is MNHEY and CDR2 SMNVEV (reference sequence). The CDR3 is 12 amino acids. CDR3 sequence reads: CATRQGANPQHF. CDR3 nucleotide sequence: TGTGCCACCCGACAGGGGGCAAATCCCCAGCATTTT.

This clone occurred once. The CDR3 nucleotides are TGTGCCAGTAGTGGGACAGGGATTGCCTACGAGCAGTACTTC. It yields the protein CASSGTGIAYEQYF. The gene calls are TRBV19 and TRBJ2-7; 9 nucleotides agree with TRBD1. CDR1 LNHDA and CDR2 SQIVND come from the germline V gene (reference sequence). This CDR3 contains 14 residues. The trim removed 5 bases at V and 2 bases at J, leaving 4 bases unmatched.

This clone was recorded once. CDR3 nucleotide sequence: TGTGCCAGCAGTTTAGTTCCGAGCAATCAGCCCCAGCATTTT. Translated, it gives CASSLVPSNQPQHF. The rearrangement uses TRBV28 and TRBJ1-5; D unresolved. Germline assignment: CDR1 MDHEN and CDR2 SYDVKM. Trimming shortened V by 2 bases and J by 1 base, and 6 bases separated the two germline ends. The CDR3 runs 14 residues.

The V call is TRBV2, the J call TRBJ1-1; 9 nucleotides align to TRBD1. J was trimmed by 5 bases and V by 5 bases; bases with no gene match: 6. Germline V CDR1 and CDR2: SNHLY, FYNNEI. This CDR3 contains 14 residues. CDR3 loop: CASSLGQGLTEAFF. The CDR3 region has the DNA TGTGCCAGCAGTTTGGGACAGGGATTGACTGAAGCTTTCTTT.

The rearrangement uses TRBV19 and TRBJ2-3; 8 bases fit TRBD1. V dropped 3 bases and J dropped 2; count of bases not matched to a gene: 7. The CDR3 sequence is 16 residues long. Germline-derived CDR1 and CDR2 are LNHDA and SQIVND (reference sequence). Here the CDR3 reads CASSIGRDRITDTQYF. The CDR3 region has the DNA TGTGCCAGTAGTATTGGGCGGGACAGGATCACAGATACGCAGTATTTT.

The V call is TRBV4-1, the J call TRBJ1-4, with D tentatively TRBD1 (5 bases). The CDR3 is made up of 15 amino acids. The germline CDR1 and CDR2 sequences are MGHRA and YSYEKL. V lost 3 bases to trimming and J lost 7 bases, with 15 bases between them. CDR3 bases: TGCGCCAGCAGCCAGGGGCGGGGGGTTTTTGAAAAACTGTTTTTT. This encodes CASSQGRGVFEKLFF.

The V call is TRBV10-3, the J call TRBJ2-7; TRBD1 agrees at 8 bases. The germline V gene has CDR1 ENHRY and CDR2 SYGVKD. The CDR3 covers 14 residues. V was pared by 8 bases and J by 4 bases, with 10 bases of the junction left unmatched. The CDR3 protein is CAISAGGAGYEQYF. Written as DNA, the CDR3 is TGTGCCATCTCAGCAGGGGGCGCCGGTTACGAGCAGTACTTC.

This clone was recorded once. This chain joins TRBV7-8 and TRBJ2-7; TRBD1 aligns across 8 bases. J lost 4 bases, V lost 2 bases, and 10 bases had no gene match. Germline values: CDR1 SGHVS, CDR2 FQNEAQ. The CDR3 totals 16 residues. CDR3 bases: TGTGCCAGCAGCTTAAGGGGGACAGGTAGTAGATACGAGCAGTACTTC. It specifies CASSLRGTGSRYEQYF.

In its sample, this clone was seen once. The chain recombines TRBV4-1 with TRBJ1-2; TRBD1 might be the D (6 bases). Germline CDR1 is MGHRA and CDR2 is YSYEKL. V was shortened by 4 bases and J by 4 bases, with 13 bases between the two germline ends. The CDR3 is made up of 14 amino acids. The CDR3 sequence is CASSRVGAAYGYTF. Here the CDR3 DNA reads TGCGCCAGCAGCCGGGTGGGGGCAGCCTATGGCTACACCTTC.

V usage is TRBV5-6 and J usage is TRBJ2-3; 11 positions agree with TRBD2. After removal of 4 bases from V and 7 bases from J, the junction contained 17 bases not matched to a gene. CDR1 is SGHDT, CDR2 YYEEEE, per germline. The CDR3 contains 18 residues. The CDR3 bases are TGTGCCAGCAGCGACGGACTAGCGGGTGCTCAGGGGGGAAATACGCAGTATTTT. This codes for CASSDGLAGAQGGNTQYF.

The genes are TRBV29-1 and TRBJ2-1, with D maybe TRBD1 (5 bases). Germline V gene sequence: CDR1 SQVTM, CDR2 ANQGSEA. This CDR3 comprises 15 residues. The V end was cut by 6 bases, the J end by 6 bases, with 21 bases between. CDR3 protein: CSVRPDSLFSNEQFF. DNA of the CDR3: TGCAGCGTAAGGCCCGACAGCCTCTTTAGCAATGAGCAGTTCTTC.